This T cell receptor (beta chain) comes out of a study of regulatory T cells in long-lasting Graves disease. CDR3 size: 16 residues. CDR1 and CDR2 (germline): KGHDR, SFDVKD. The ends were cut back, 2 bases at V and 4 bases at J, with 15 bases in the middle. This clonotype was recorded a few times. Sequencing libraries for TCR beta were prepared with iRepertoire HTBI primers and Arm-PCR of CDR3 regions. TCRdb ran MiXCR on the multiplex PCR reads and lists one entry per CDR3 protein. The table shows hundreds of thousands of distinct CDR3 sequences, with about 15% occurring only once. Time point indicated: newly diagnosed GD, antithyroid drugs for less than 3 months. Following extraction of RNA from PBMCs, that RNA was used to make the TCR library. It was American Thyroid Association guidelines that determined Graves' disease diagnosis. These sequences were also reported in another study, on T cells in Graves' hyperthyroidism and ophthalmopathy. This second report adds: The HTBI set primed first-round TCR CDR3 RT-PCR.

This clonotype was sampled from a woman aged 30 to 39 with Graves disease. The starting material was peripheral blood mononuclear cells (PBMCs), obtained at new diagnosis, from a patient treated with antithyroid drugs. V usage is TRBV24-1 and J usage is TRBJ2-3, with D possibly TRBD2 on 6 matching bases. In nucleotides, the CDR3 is TGTGCCACCAGTGATTCCGGGACTCGTTGGGCAGATACGCAGTATTTT. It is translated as CATSDSGTRWADTQYF.